This TCR beta chain was captured by sequencing in a study of T cell responses to AZD1222 COVID-19 vaccine. The CDR3 is 16 residues long. Per germline, CDR1 SGHDT and CDR2 YYEEEE. The ends were cut back, 1 base at V and 0 bases at J, with 13 bases in the middle. Clones were sequenced by immunoSEQ multiplex PCR, and TCRdb holds only the in-frame ones, with some missing. The table lists about 94,000 clones, around 84% of them singletons. On this clone: Its antigen is currently unknown.

Study observations and caveats: The donor cohort was predominantly white British with a female majority, and clonal diversity may have been underestimated.

Sequencing used peripheral blood, obtained 28 days after the second AZD1222 dose. This clonotype originated in an adult who received the AZD1222 COVID-19 vaccine. This chain connects TRBV5-6 to TRBJ2-5; D is unresolved. The CDR3 spells CASSLFRKQYQETQYF. CDR3 bases: TGTGCCAGCAGCTTGTTCCGGAAGCAGTACCAAGAGACCCAGTACTTC.